This T cell receptor beta chain was sequenced during a study of blood T cells in healthy people across ages. About the research overall: For every two T cells, template switching captured about one barcoded beta molecule. Study results and limitations: With naive T cell percentage, TCR beta diversity showed a strong correlation. Per million T cells, TCR beta diversity dropped about linearly as age rose.

Turning to this clonotype: What it binds is unknown.

Trimming left V 0 bases short and J 0 bases short, with 15 bases between. Germline CDR1 and CDR2: DFQATT and SNEGSKA (reference sequence). This CDR3 has 16 residues. Extraction yielded at least 5 micrograms of total RNA per sample. A sample-barcoded 5' primer and a J-beta primer mix were used in a second PCR of about 7 to 12 cycles. TCRdb re-derived calls from the 5' RACE reads in MiXCR, one entry per CDR3 protein. The top ten hold 15% to 20% of the sample, which has 450,000 to 700,000 distinct CDR3 sequences, about 26% seen once. Input material: blood. The chain links TRBV20-1 to TRBJ2-7, with D possibly TRBD1 on 5 matching bases. The receptor was isolated from an older woman in good health. CDR3 in DNA: TGCAGTGCTAGAGATTCCGCCCAGGGCAGCTCCTACGAGCAGTACTTC. Protein sequence: CSARDSAQGSSYEQYF.